Included here is one T cell receptor beta chain sequence, with context. The antigen remains undetermined. The source of the sample is a study of PD-L1 blockade in urothelial cancer. Findings of the study overall: Tumor-associated TCR clones expanded more in blood at 3 weeks in patients with durable benefit.

Time point indicated: pretreatment peripheral blood. Anywhere from 1 to 8 samples came from each patient, spanning pretreatment and on-treatment. V lost 2 bases and J lost 5; bases outside the gene matches: 0. Germline loops: CDR1 SGHTA, CDR2 FQGNSA. This CDR3 region has 13 residues. Assay: immunoSEQ multiplex PCR; the TCRdb copy retains only in-frame clones and omits some. The table has fewer than 50,000 clones, about 80% seen once. The rearrangement uses TRBV7-2 and TRBJ1-5; 7 positions agree with TRBD1. Specimen: PBMCs, collected around atezolizumab (anti-PD-L1) treatment. The TCR originated in a man in his 70s with urothelial cancer. Here the CDR3 reads CASSLQGDQPQHF. CDR3 coding DNA: TGTGCCAGCAGCTTACAGGGGGATCAGCCCCAGCATTTT.